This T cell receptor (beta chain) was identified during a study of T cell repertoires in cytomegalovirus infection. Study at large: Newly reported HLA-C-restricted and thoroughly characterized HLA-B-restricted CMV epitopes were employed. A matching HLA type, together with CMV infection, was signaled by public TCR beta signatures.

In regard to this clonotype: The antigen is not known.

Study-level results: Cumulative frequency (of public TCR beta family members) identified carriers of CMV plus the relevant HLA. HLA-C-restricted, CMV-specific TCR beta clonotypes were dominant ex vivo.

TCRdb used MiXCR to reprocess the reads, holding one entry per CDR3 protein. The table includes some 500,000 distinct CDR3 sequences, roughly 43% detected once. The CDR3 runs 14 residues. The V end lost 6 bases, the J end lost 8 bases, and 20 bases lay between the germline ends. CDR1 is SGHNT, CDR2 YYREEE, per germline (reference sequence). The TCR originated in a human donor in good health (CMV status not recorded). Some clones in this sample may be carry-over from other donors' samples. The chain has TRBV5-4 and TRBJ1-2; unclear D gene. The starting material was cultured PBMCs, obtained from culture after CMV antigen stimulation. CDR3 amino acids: CASTLTPQSRGYTF. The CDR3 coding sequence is TGTGCCAGCACCCTGACCCCCCAGAGTCGGGGCTACACCTTC.